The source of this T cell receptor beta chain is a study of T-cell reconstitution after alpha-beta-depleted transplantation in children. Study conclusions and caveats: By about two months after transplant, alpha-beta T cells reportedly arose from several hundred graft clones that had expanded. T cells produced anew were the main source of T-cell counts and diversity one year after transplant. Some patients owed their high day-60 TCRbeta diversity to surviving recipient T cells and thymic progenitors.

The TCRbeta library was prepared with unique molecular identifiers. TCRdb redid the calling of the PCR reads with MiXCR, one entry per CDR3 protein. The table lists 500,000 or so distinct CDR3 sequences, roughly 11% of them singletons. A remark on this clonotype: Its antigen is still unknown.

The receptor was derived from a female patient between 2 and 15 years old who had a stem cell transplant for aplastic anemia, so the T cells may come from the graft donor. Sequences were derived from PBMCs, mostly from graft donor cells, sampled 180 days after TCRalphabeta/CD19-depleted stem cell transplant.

CDR3 coding DNA: TGCGCCAGCAGCCAAAGCAGCGGGAGGGTCGACGAGCAGTACTTC. This sequence encodes CASSQSSGRVDEQYF. The chain has TRBV4-3 and TRBJ2-7, with 10 bases that match TRBD2. This CDR3 spans 15 amino acids. V was pared by 2 bases and J by 5 bases, with 6 bases of the junction left unmatched. CDR1 is LGHNA, CDR2 YSLEER, per germline.